This T cell receptor beta chain derives from a study of blood T cells in healthy people across ages. Germline V lookup: CDR1 SGHTA, CDR2 FQGNSA. With V trimmed by 3 bases and J by 15 bases, 7 bases remained unmatched. The CDR3 is made up of 12 amino acids. There are many counts of this clonotype. Primers used in a second PCR of roughly 7 to 12 cycles were a sample-barcoded 5' primer and a J-beta primer mix. TCRdb reprocessed the 5' RACE reads via MiXCR and lists one record per CDR3 protein. The sample carries hundreds of thousands of distinct CDR3 sequences, around 26% recorded once. Around 10 milliliters of peripheral blood were drawn from each donor.

The receptor was derived from a woman older than 75 in good health. The V and J genes are TRBV7-2 and TRBJ2-4; 8 bases align to TRBD2. What was sequenced was blood. CDR3 sequence: CASSFGGDNGYF. In DNA, the CDR3 is TGTGCCAGCAGCTTCGGGGGGGACAACGGGTACTTC.